The sequence of this T cell receptor beta chain was determined in a study of T-cell memory formation after mild COVID-19 (dated by TCRdb to the early 2020s). Looking at the study overall: Most TCR sequence clusters were specific to one of the two donors. Two young, previously healthy adult volunteers, one female and one male, were included in the cohort. In a couple of donors, T-cell clones that expanded and contracted after mild COVID-19 were followed by sequencing TCRalpha and TCRbeta repertoires longitudinally. Paper-wide results and their limitations: Some responding clones were detected in pre-infection memory, suggesting pre-existing cross-reactive memory T cells joined the SARS-CoV-2 response. From day 15 to 85, contracting clones showed balanced CD4/CD8 phenotypes, whereas a second wave of clones that expanded from day 15 to 37 leaned towards CD4+. Contracting CD4+ clones turned up mainly in the CM and EM memory subsets, whereas EMRA was where CD8+ clones were enriched. Only a couple of mild cases were covered in the study, and larger cohorts including severe cases with pre-infection samples were considered necessary. The second-wave clones that peaked on day 37 were not confirmed to be SARS-CoV-2 specific.

This clonotype was seen repeatedly, ten times or more. Its specific antigen is unknown. The sample holds no much larger clone one base away, and base qualities are not on file. The germline V gene supplies CDR1 SGHDT and CDR2 YYEEEE. Ends trimmed: V by 3 bases, J by 7 bases; bases unmatched to a gene: 12. There are 15 amino acids in the CDR3, from cysteine to valine inclusive. The read is trimmed to its CDR3 DNA, 45 bases read in frame from base 1. Ficoll-Paque density gradient centrifugation was the method used to isolate PBMCs. TCRdb names Illumina NovaSeq 6000 as the instrument used. TCRalpha and TCRbeta cDNA libraries were constructed by 5'RACE with constant-segment primers, with sample barcodes and unique molecular identifiers being introduced. RNA was extracted from every sample with Trizol reagent. Amplification of the libraries took two PCR steps, and the second step added a second sample barcode plus Illumina TruSeq adapters. Libraries were sequenced on an Illumina NovaSeq with 2 x 150 bp paired-end reads. Per the authors' processing: With migec v1.2.7, reads were demultiplexed and then collapsed into UMI-guided consensus sequences. Using mixcr v2.1.11, the UMI consensuses were aligned to TRA and TRB V and J templates and assembled into clonotypes. A clonotype was counted as expanded or contracted only if both edgeR and NoisET called the change significant, with noise models trained on biological replicates. edgeR calls used a false discovery rate-adjusted p below 0.01 and a log2 fold-change threshold of 1. As an exploratory analysis of dynamics, max-normalized trajectories of the 1000 most abundant clonotypes were examined by PCA with hierarchical clustering. The CD4 or CD8 phenotype of responding clones was assigned using the separately sequenced CD4+ and CD8+ repertoires. The public reads were quality trimmed at Q25 with fastp and then assembled into clones with MiXCR by TCRdb, keeping productive beta chains. Entries are consolidated by CDR3 protein sequence, retaining the most common genes and DNA. The V and J calls, along with clone size, are taken from TCRdb and not from the paper's own processing. The sample contains around 300,000 distinct CDR3 sequences, roughly a fifth of them found a single time. The ten largest clones take up under 25% of the sample.

The chain was built from TRBV5-6 and TRBJ2-7; TRBD1 aligns with 8 central bases. Source material: PBMCs or a T cell subset sorted from them (not recorded which). This clonotype originated in a man in his late teens or twenties who had mild COVID-19 (a few samples of this study predate the infection). The sample titles of this study are shuffled in the database, so cell type and time point are left out; the donor was told from shared clones. In nucleotides, the sequence is TGTGCCAGCAGCTACCAGACAGGGGATAATCGGGAGCAGTACGTC. Its coded protein is CASSYQTGDNREQYV.